The rows below give T cell receptor beta chains drawn from one sample of a study of cytotoxic CD8 clonotypes in ibrutinib-treated CLL. Sequencing was performed with immunoSEQ multiplex PCR; in TCRdb, only in-frame clones are kept and a portion is missing. The table has hundreds of thousands of clones, more than 65% seen once; the top ten hold 5.5% to 8%. Material: PBMCs, obtained before ibrutinib treatment. The receptor set was obtained from a human donor with chronic lymphocytic leukemia. Both conserved end residues are part of each CDR3. Each record gives: J gene, clone size, D gene, V gene, CDR3 DNA, CDR3 protein. A D gene is named only where the DNA matches it firmly. Clone size is given for some rows only: seen once, a few or many times, or a class if the clone is expanded.

TRBJ2-1 | - | TRBD2 | TRBV4-2 | TGTGCCAGCAGCCAATTACTAGCGGGAGGCAATGAGCAGTTCTTC | CASSQLLAGGNEQFF
TRBJ2-1 | few | - | TRBV7-9 | TGTGCCAGCAGCCCAAGGGGCTTCTACAATGAGCAGTTCTTC | CASSPRGFYNEQFF
TRBJ2-3 | once | - | TRBV14 | TGTGCCAGCAGCCGAGGGGGTAGCACAGATACGCAGTATTTT | CASSRGGSTDTQYF
TRBJ1-1 | - | TRBD1 | TRBV4-2 | TGTGCCAGCAGTTTAGGACAGGCCATCCCTGAAGCTTTCTTT | CASSLGQAIPEAFF
TRBJ1-2 | - | - | TRBV30 | TGTGCCTGGAGTGAGACACCGTCGGGGTATGGCTACACCTTC | CAWSETPSGYGYTF
TRBJ1-5 | few | - | TRBV6-1 | TGTGCCAGCACCCGAATGGACCTGGGGGATCAGCCCCAGCATTTT | CASTRMDLGDQPQHF
TRBJ1-2 | - | - | TRBV5-1 | TGCGCCAGCCGCCCGAGGATCGTAGGGAACTATGGCTACACCTTC | CASRPRIVGNYGYTF
TRBJ1-4 | few | TRBD1 | TRBV30 | TGTGCCTGGAGTATGACAGGGGGCTATGAAAAACTGTTTTTT | CAWSMTGGYEKLFF
TRBJ2-1 | once | - | TRBV7-8 | TGTGCCAGCAGACCGGGGAGGTACCACAATGAGCAGTTCTTC | CASRPGRYHNEQFF
TRBJ2-2 | - | - | TRBV30 | TGTGCCTGGAGTCCTAACACCGGGGAGCTGTTTTTT | CAWSPNTGELFF
TRBJ2-2 | few | - | TRBV25-1 | TGTGCCAGCAGTGATTGGGTGGCCGGGGAGCTGTTTTTT | CASSDWVAGELFF
TRBJ2-2 | - | - | TRBV29-1 | TGCAGCGGATTATCCGGGGCCGGGGGAACCGGGGAGCTGTTTTTT | CSGLSGAGGTGELFF
TRBJ2-7 | - | - | TRBV29-1 | TGCAGCGTTGAGTGGAGCACAAGGGAATCCTACGAGCAGTACTTC | CSVEWSTRESYEQYF
TRBJ2-1 | - | TRBD2 | TRBV7-2 | TGTGCCAGCAGCTTAGGCGGGAGCTTCTACAATGAGCAGTTCTTC | CASSLGGSFYNEQFF
TRBJ2-1 | - | - | TRBV25-1 | TGTGCCAGCAGGGAGGGCGGGTTCGGGGAGCAGTTCTTC | CASREGGFGEQFF
TRBJ2-3 | - | - | TRBV7-9 | TGTGCCAGCACCCGCGGTACGCAGTATTTT | CASTRGTQYF
TRBJ2-7 | - | - | TRBV10-3 | TGTGCCATCAGCTTCGGACATTACTACGAGCAGTACTTC | CAISFGHYYEQYF
TRBJ2-1 | - | - | TRBV5-1 | TGCGCCAGCAGTATGGCGGGGTCCTACAATGAGCAGTTCTTC | CASSMAGSYNEQFF
TRBJ2-6 | - | - | TRBV4-2 | TGTGCCAGCAGCCACCGACTACCATCTGGGGCCAACGTCCTGACTTTC | CASSHRLPSGANVLTF
TRBJ2-6 | - | - | TRBV28 | TGTGCCAGCAGTCAAATTCGCTTGACACAAAGTCGGGCCAACGTCCTGACTTTC | CASSQIRLTQSRANVLTF
TRBJ2-3 | once | TRBD2 | TRBV7-7 | TGTGCCAGCAGCTTAGGGGGGCGGACTAGCGGGAGGCCACATACGCAGTATTTT | CASSLGGRTSGRPHTQYF
TRBJ1-5 | - | - | TRBV5-6 | TGTGCCAGCAGTCGGGGGGCCAGCGGCAATCAGCCCCAGCATTTT | CASSRGASGNQPQHF
TRBJ1-3 | - | - | TRBV29-1 | TGCAGCGTTGCTTCTAGCTCTGGAAACACCATATATTTT | CSVASSSGNTIYF
TRBJ1-1 | - | - | TRBV7-9 | TGTGCCAGCAGCGCTGTGAACACTGAAGCTTTCTTT | CASSAVNTEAFF
TRBJ2-1 | - | - | TRBV30 | TGTGCCTGGAGTGTGGTAGCGGCTGTCAATGAGCAGTTCTTC | CAWSVVAAVNEQFF
TRBJ2-1 | - | TRBD1 | TRBV5-6 | TGTGCCAGCAGCTTGGGACAGGGGTGGGATGAGCAGTTCTTC | CASSLGQGWDEQFF
TRBJ1-1 | once | - | TRBV9 | TGTGCCAGCAGCGTAGCCCTCGGGGTATTGAAGACGAAGAACACTGAAGCTTTCTTT | CASSVALGVLKTKNTEAFF
TRBJ2-5 | - | - | TRBV5-1 | TGCGCCAGCAGCTTGCGATACGGGAGCGGACAAGAGACCCAGTACTTC | CASSLRYGSGQETQYF
TRBJ1-2 | once | - | TRBV28 | TGTGCCAGCAGTTGGAGCGTTGGCTACACCTTC | CASSWSVGYTF
TRBJ2-1 | - | - | TRBV7-9 | TGTGCCAGCAGCTTAAGGACCAACAATGAGCAGTTCTTC | CASSLRTNNEQFF
TRBJ2-3 | - | - | TRBV11-3 | TGTGCCAGCAGCTTGGGCAGCAGCACAGATACGCAGTATTTT | CASSLGSSTDTQYF
TRBJ2-3 | - | TRBD1 | TRBV5-1 | TGCGCCAGCAGCTGGACCGGGACAGACACAGATACGCAGTATTTT | CASSWTGTDTDTQYF
TRBJ2-3 | - | TRBD2 | TRBV5-6 | TGTGCCAGCAGCTGGACAGTCGGACTAGCGGAGAGCACAGATACGCAGTATTTT | CASSWTVGLAESTDTQYF
TRBJ1-5 | - | - | TRBV21-1 | TGTGCCAGCACTATATTAAGGGACAGGGGGTCGTATAGCAATCAGCCCCAGCATTTT | CASTILRDRGSYSNQPQHF
TRBJ2-2 | - | TRBD1 | TRBV4-3 | TGCGCCAGCAGCCCCGAGAGACAGGGGATCGGGGAGCTGTTTTTT | CASSPERQGIGELFF
TRBJ1-1 | few | - | TRBV27 | TGTGCCAGCAGTTTATCTAGGCGGGGAGGCACTGAAGCTTTCTTT | CASSLSRRGGTEAFF
TRBJ2-2 | - | - | TRBV5-1 | TGCGCCAGCAGCTTGCTTTCGGGAGATACCGGGGAGCTGTTTTTT | CASSLLSGDTGELFF
TRBJ2-1 | once | TRBD2 | TRBV15 | TGTGCCACCACCCAGGGACTAGCGGGATCTAAAGATGAGCAGTTCTTC | CATTQGLAGSKDEQFF
TRBJ2-5 | - | TRBD2 | TRBV7-8 | TGTGCCAGCAGCTTATGGGGACTAGCGAGTCCGGAGACCCAGTACTTC | CASSLWGLASPETQYF
TRBJ2-5 | - | - | TRBV6-1 | TGTGCCAGCAGCCCGGGGAACCAAGAGACCCAGTACTTC | CASSPGNQETQYF
TRBJ2-7 | - | TRBD2 | TRBV13 | TGTGCCAGTACGACTAGCGGGTCCTCCTACGAGCAGTACTTC | CASTTSGSSYEQYF
TRBJ1-2 | - | TRBD1 | TRBV10-3 | TGTGCCATCAGCGCGGGACAGTCTAACTATGGCTACACCTTC | CAISAGQSNYGYTF
TRBJ2-3 | - | TRBD2 | TRBV18 | TGTGCCAGCTCACCAAGGACTAGCGGGAGCCCAGATACGCAGTATTTT | CASSPRTSGSPDTQYF
TRBJ1-5 | - | - | TRBV2 | TGTGCCAGCAGTCTTCAGGAGTATAGCAATCAGCCCCAGCATTTT | CASSLQEYSNQPQHF
TRBJ2-3 | - | TRBD2 | TRBV7-8 | TGTGCCAGCAGCTTCCATTATAGCGGGATCAGCACAGATACGCAGTATTTT | CASSFHYSGISTDTQYF
TRBJ1-2 | - | - | TRBV15 | TGTGCCACCAGCAGATCTGGGCCCTATGGCTACACCTTC | CATSRSGPYGYTF
TRBJ1-1 | - | TRBD1 | TRBV6-5 | TGTGCCAGCAGTTCAGGGGGCGGCACTGAAGCTTTCTTT | CASSSGGGTEAFF
TRBJ2-1 | once | TRBD2 | TRBV2 | TGTGCCAGCAGCTCTCCTGGACTAGCCTCCTACAATGAGCAGTTCTTC | CASSSPGLASYNEQFF